What follows is one TCR beta chain and its context. Antigen unknown. CDR3 length: 15 amino acids. Trimming removed 3 bases from V and 3 bases from J; junction bases left unmatched: 4. Per germline, CDR1 SGDLS and CDR2 YYNGEE. The sample belongs to a study of T-cell memory formation after mild COVID-19. Findings of the study overall: A balance of CD4 and CD8 characterized clones contracting day 15 to 85, whereas later expanders leaned CD4+. Day 37-peaking second-wave clones had unconfirmed SARS-CoV-2 specificity. CD8+ contracting clones occupied EMRA, while CD4+ ones occupied mainly CM and EM.

Barcoded TCR alpha and TCR beta cDNA libraries with UMIs came from 5'RACE using constant-segment primers. From the 5' RACE reads, TCRdb called clonotypes with MiXCR, one entry per CDR3 protein. Counted here are 350,000 or so distinct CDR3 sequences, 20% occurring once; the ten biggest clones make up 21%. This sequence joins TRBV9 and TRBJ2-1; 9 nucleotides line up with TRBD2. The TCR was taken from a man aged 18 to 30 who had mild COVID-19 (a few samples of this study predate the infection). Cell type and time point are not known. Specimen: PBMCs or a T cell subset sorted from them (not recorded which). CDR3 region: CASSARGGLYNEQFF. The CDR3 DNA follows: TGTGCCAGCAGCGCGCGGGGGGGCCTCTACAATGAGCAGTTCTTC.